This T cell receptor (beta chain) was captured by sequencing in a study of metastatic and nonmetastatic thyroid tumors. Points from the study as a whole: Within blood and tumor, benign nodules reportedly had significantly lower TCR beta diversity than malignant thyroid tumors did.

Patients underwent thyroid surgery, and none had received any treatment before it. TCRdb redid the clone calls on the PCR reads using MiXCR. This table has about 70,000 clones, about 17% appearing once. The CDR3 has 15 residues. Germline V gene sequence: CDR1 LGHNA, CDR2 YNFKEQ. V gave up 1 base and J gave up 0 bases, with 10 bases separating them. This clone was counted between two and nine times. What it recognizes is unknown. The sample comprised blood. The receptor comes from a female donor with papillary thyroid cancer or a benign thyroid nodule (not recorded which). Some clones in this sample may be carry-over from other donors' samples. This rearrangement joins TRBV4-2 to TRBJ2-7; weak D call: TRBD1 (7 bases). The CDR3 DNA sequence: TGTGCCAGCAGCCAAGTGCAGGGGGGCTCCTACGAGCAGTACTTC. Translated, it gives CASSQVQGGSYEQYF.